This T cell receptor (beta chain) was sequenced in a study of shared T cell receptors in the human thymus. From germline, CDR1 is SGHNT and CDR2 YYREEE (reference sequence). Trimming removed 0 bases at V and 4 bases at J, with 8 bases between. The CDR3 contains 15 residues. Libraries were prepared by immunoSEQ multiplex PCR; TCRdb keeps only in-frame clonotypes and omits some of them. Of around 730,000 clones in the sample, 80% to 90% were seen once. Only one count was recorded for this clone. This same sample was also part of a study on human thymus T cells.

The receptor was isolated from a girl under three years old with a congenital heart defect. V gene TRBV5-4 combines with J gene TRBJ1-6, with D unresolved. Sequences were obtained from thymocytes. CDR3 DNA: TGTGCCAGCAGCTTGGGACACCGGTATAATTCACCCCTCCACTTT. Protein: CASSLGHRYNSPLHF.